This T cell receptor beta chain was recorded in a study of cytomegalovirus exposure and HLA in healthy donors. About the research overall: Caucasian-associated ancestry cluster membership applied to about four fifths of several hundred genotyped donors.

With regard to this clone: Its specificity is not known.

Primers for the PCR totalled 60 Vbeta and 13 Jbeta. The assay was immunoSEQ multiplex PCR, and TCRdb's table has in-frame clones only and misses some. The data hold under 200,000 clones, with around 85% observed a single time. Notes on the study in general: The authors later found HLA-associated TCR beta chains more clonally expanded than equally common others. About 87% or about 30% of the time was how often most TCR beta V segments were productive, according to an earlier analysis.

Sequencing was performed on PBMCs. The TCR was taken from a human donor in good health.

This CDR3 reads CASSQDRGGTSLVEQFF. The DNA of the CDR3 is TGCGCCAGCAGCCAAGATAGGGGCGGGACCTCCTTAGTTGAGCAGTTCTTC. The V gene is TRBV4-3, the J gene TRBJ2-1; D perhaps matches TRBD2 (6 bases). The germline V gene has CDR1 LGHNA and CDR2 YSLEER. V shed 0 bases and J shed 9 bases, with 21 bases lying between them. This CDR3 region has 17 residues.